Listed below are T cell receptor beta chains from one sample, sequenced in a study of cytotoxic CD8 clonotypes in ibrutinib-treated CLL. Sequenced by immunoSEQ multiplex PCR; TCRdb stores in-frame clones only, minus some. The data show roughly 160,000 clones, approximately 84% seen once. Here the sequenced sample was PBMCs, taken after 24 months of ibrutinib treatment. These TCRs come from a human donor with chronic lymphocytic leukemia. Both conserved end residues are part of each CDR3. D genes are given only for firm matches. Some rows have no size entry. The others give once, few or many, or a class for an expanded clone.

V: TRBV5-4; size: -; D: -; J: TRBJ2-7; DNA: TGTGCCAGCAGCCGCCGGGGCGAGCAGTACTTC; CDR3: CASSRRGEQYF
V: TRBV6-6; size: -; D: TRBD2; J: TRBJ2-5; DNA: TGTGCCAGCAGTCCGAGACTAGCGGGACGCGAGACCCAGTACTTC; CDR3: CASSPRLAGRETQYF
V: TRBV5-6; size: once; D: -; J: TRBJ2-6; DNA: TGTGCCAGCAGCTTGGCGGGACGCCTCACTGGGGCCAACGTCCTGACTTTC; CDR3: CASSLAGRLTGANVLTF
V: TRBV28; size: -; D: -; J: TRBJ1-2; DNA: TGTGCCAGCACCGTAGGAGGGATTAACTATGGCTACACCTTC; CDR3: CASTVGGINYGYTF
V: TRBV2; size: -; D: TRBD2; J: TRBJ2-1; DNA: TGTGCCAGCAATCCTAGCGGGGGGCCCCAACAGCAGTTCTTC; CDR3: CASNPSGGPQQQFF
V: TRBV18; size: -; D: TRBD2; J: TRBJ2-3; DNA: TGTGCCAGCTCACCATTCGGAGGCGGAGCGGGGATACAGAGTACGCAGTATTTT; CDR3: CASSPFGGGAGIQSTQYF
V: TRBV5-1; size: -; D: -; J: TRBJ2-4; DNA: TGCGCCAGCAGCACCCGGGACTTATCCATTCAGTACTTC; CDR3: CASSTRDLSIQYF
V: TRBV4-1; size: -; D: TRBD1; J: TRBJ2-1; DNA: TGCGCCAGCAGCGTACCGGGACAGGGGAGCGAGCAGTTCTTC; CDR3: CASSVPGQGSEQFF
V: TRBV6-7; size: -; D: -; J: TRBJ1-4; DNA: TGTGCCAGCAGTTACTCACAGGGATTCACAACTAATGAAAAACTGTTTTTT; CDR3: CASSYSQGFTTNEKLFF
V: TRBV4-1; size: -; D: TRBD1; J: TRBJ2-3; DNA: TGCGCCAGCAGCCCCAGGACAGGGAGGCTGGCTAGCACAGATACGCAGTATTTT; CDR3: CASSPRTGRLASTDTQYF
V: TRBV6-1; size: -; D: -; J: TRBJ2-7; DNA: TGTGCCAGCAGAAACCGGGACAACTACGAGCAGTACTTC; CDR3: CASRNRDNYEQYF
V: TRBV9; size: -; D: TRBD1; J: TRBJ2-4; DNA: TGTGCCAGCAGCGCCCCGACAGGGATAGCCAAAAACATTCAGTACTTC; CDR3: CASSAPTGIAKNIQYF
V: TRBV19; size: -; D: TRBD1; J: TRBJ1-3; DNA: TGTGCCAGTAGCCCGACCGGGACAGGGCGGGTTTACACCATATATTTT; CDR3: CASSPTGTGRVYTIYF
V: TRBV5-6; size: -; D: TRBD1; J: TRBJ1-5; DNA: TGTGCCAGCAGCTTTCTGGGCAGGGGGCACAGCAATCAGCCCCAGCATTTT; CDR3: CASSFLGRGHSNQPQHF
V: TRBV11-3; size: few; D: -; J: TRBJ1-1; DNA: TGTGCCAGCAGCAAGGGGCGGGGGAAAGCTTTCTTT; CDR3: CASSKGRGKAFF
V: TRBV19; size: -; D: TRBD1; J: TRBJ1-3; DNA: TGTGCCAGTAGCTTTGGACAGGTTGGAAACACCATATATTTT; CDR3: CASSFGQVGNTIYF
V: TRBV21-1; size: -; D: -; J: TRBJ1-1; DNA: TGTGCCAGCAGCAATTTTTTTGGGTACACTGAAGCTTTCTTT; CDR3: CASSNFFGYTEAFF
V: TRBV6-5; size: -; D: -; J: TRBJ1-5; DNA: TGTGCCAGCAGTTACAGGGCGGGCAATCAGCCCCAGCATTTT; CDR3: CASSYRAGNQPQHF
V: TRBV28; size: -; D: -; J: TRBJ2-1; DNA: TGTGCCAGCTGCTGGGGCGCGGTCCCTAGGGAGCAGTTCTTC; CDR3: CASCWGAVPREQFF
V: TRBV5-1; size: many; D: -; J: TRBJ2-3; DNA: TGCGCCAGCAGCTTGGCGCAGGGAACTACAGATACGCAGTATTTT; CDR3: CASSLAQGTTDTQYF
V: TRBV30; size: few; D: -; J: TRBJ1-5; DNA: TGTGCCTGGAGTGTACGGGGGGGGGACCCAGGGAGGCCCCAGCATTTT; CDR3: CAWSVRGGDPGRPQHF
V: TRBV7-9; size: -; D: -; J: TRBJ1-5; DNA: TGTGCCAGCAGCTTAGCTGAGGGGAGGTTGGGACCCCAGCATTTT; CDR3: CASSLAEGRLGPQHF
V: TRBV7-2; size: -; D: TRBD2; J: TRBJ2-7; DNA: TGTGCCAGCAGCCTTCATCTAGCGGGAGGGCCCGGCGAGCAGTACTTC; CDR3: CASSLHLAGGPGEQYF
V: TRBV7-9; size: -; D: -; J: TRBJ1-1; DNA: TGTGCCAGCAGCTTAGTTGGGGGCCCCCAGAACACTGAAGCTTTCTTT; CDR3: CASSLVGGPQNTEAFF
V: TRBV27; size: -; D: TRBD1; J: TRBJ1-6; DNA: TGTGCCAGCAGTATCCCCGGGACAGGGGGCGACCCTTCACCCCTCCACTTT; CDR3: CASSIPGTGGDPSPLHF
V: TRBV11-3; size: -; D: TRBD1; J: TRBJ1-1; DNA: TGTGCCAGCAGCCAGGGGGGCACTGAAGCTTTCTTT; CDR3: CASSQGGTEAFF
V: TRBV30; size: -; D: -; J: TRBJ1-3; DNA: TGTGCCTGGAAGAGAGGGGGAAACACCATATATTTT; CDR3: CAWKRGGNTIYF
V: TRBV7-6; size: -; D: TRBD2; J: TRBJ2-5; DNA: TGTGCCAGCAGCTCGCCGGGACTAGCGGGAGGTGGGCAAGAGACCCAGTACTTC; CDR3: CASSSPGLAGGGQETQYF
V: TRBV7-2; size: -; D: TRBD2; J: TRBJ2-1; DNA: TGTGCCAGCAGCTTAGCGCCAGCGGGAGTCTACAATGAGCAGTTCTTC; CDR3: CASSLAPAGVYNEQFF
V: TRBV6-6; size: -; D: -; J: TRBJ1-5; DNA: TGTGCCAGCAGTTCCGGGACCGCGGCGCGGGGGCCCCAGCATTTT; CDR3: CASSSGTAARGPQHF
V: TRBV5-1; size: -; D: -; J: TRBJ1-1; DNA: TGCGCCAGCAGAGGAGGAGGGGTAAATAGGGTGAACACTGAAGCTTTCTTT; CDR3: CASRGGGVNRVNTEAFF
V: TRBV6-1; size: once; D: TRBD1; J: TRBJ2-2; DNA: TGTGCCAGCAGTGAAGCGGGACAGGTGAACACCGGGGAGCTGTTTTTT; CDR3: CASSEAGQVNTGELFF
V: TRBV2; size: once; D: -; J: TRBJ1-5; DNA: TGTGCCAGCAGTCAGGGTTATAGCAATCAGCCCCAGCATTTT; CDR3: CASSQGYSNQPQHF
V: TRBV30; size: -; D: -; J: TRBJ1-3; DNA: TGTGCCTGGGAACACCTGGTGGGAAACACCATATATTTT; CDR3: CAWEHLVGNTIYF
V: TRBV14; size: -; D: -; J: TRBJ2-7; DNA: TGTGCCAGCAGCCAGTGGGGATACGAGCAGTACTTC; CDR3: CASSQWGYEQYF
V: TRBV6-5; size: few; D: -; J: TRBJ1-2; DNA: TGTGCCAGCCATAGTGACAGGCGTAGCGGCTACACCTTC; CDR3: CASHSDRRSGYTF
V: TRBV2; size: few; D: -; J: TRBJ2-6; DNA: TGTGCCAGCAGGAGCAGGGGAACTACAGGGGCCAACGTCCTGACTTTC; CDR3: CASRSRGTTGANVLTF
V: TRBV7-8; size: -; D: TRBD2; J: TRBJ2-1; DNA: TGTGCCAGCAAAAAGCGGGGGCGGAGAGGATCCTACAATGAGCAGTTCTTC; CDR3: CASKKRGRRGSYNEQFF
V: TRBV19; size: -; D: -; J: TRBJ1-1; DNA: TGTGCCAGTAGTATAGGGATTCGTGACACTGAAGCTTTCTTT; CDR3: CASSIGIRDTEAFF
V: TRBV11-2; size: -; D: -; J: TRBJ1-2; DNA: TGTGCCAGCAGCTTATCCCTCCGCTACACCTTC; CDR3: CASSLSLRYTF
V: TRBV2; size: -; D: -; J: TRBJ1-1; DNA: TGTGCCAGCAGGCCCAACACTGAAGCTTTCTTT; CDR3: CASRPNTEAFF
V: TRBV9; size: few; D: -; J: TRBJ2-5; DNA: TGTGCCAGCAGCGGCCTGGAGGTTCGGGGGACCCAGTACTTC; CDR3: CASSGLEVRGTQYF
V: TRBV7-2; size: once; D: -; J: TRBJ1-6; DNA: TGTGCCAGCAGCTTTCGGGCAGGGAGTTATTCACCCCTCCACTTT; CDR3: CASSFRAGSYSPLHF
V: TRBV28; size: many; D: -; J: TRBJ2-2; DNA: TGTGCCGGGAAGACGGGATACACCGGGGAGCTGTTTTTT; CDR3: CAGKTGYTGELFF
V: TRBV6-6; size: -; D: -; J: TRBJ2-1; DNA: TGTGCCAGCAGTTACTCGAGCGGAAACAATGAGCAGTTCTTC; CDR3: CASSYSSGNNEQFF